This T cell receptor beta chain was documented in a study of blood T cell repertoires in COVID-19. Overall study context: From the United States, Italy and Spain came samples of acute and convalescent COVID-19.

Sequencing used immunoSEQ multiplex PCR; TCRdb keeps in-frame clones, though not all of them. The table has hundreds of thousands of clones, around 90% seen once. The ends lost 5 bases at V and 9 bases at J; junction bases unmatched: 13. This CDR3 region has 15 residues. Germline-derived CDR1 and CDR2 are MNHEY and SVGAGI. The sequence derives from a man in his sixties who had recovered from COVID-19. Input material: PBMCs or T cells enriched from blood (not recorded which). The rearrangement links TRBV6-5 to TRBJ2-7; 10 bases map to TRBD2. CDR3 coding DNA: TGTGCCAGCAGTCCAACCGGGACTAGCGCCCTTGTGCAGTACTTC. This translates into CASSPTGTSALVQYF.